This TCR beta chain stems from a study of beta chain features in type 1 diabetes. Overall study findings and caveats: Significant though moderate, a shortening of TCRB CDR3s appeared in all four CD4+ subsets of Type 1 diabetes patients.

The CDR3 runs 17 residues. Unmatched junction bases numbered 9, after V lost 7 bases and J lost 1 base. Germline lookup yields CDR1 SGHRS and CDR2 YFSETQ. A remark on this clone: Its antigen is still unknown.

Since all of the isolated RNA was reverse transcribed, expressed TCRB transcripts were what got sequenced. TCRdb's copy holds only in-frame clones and misses some; the assay was immunoSEQ multiplex PCR. Of around 140,000 clones listed, roughly a tenth are singletons. This TCR derives from a man aged 18 to 30 in good health. This sequence joins TRBV5-1 and TRBJ2-5; 14 positions match TRBD2. What was sequenced was naive CD4+ T cells from blood. The CDR3 loop is CASYWGTSGGIQETQYF. CDR3 DNA: TGCGCCAGCTACTGGGGGACTAGCGGGGGCATCCAAGAGACCCAGTACTTC. The entire variable domain, with the rest obtained from reference TRBV5-1 and TRBJ2-5, is as follows: KAGVTQTPRYLIKTRGQQVTLSCSPISGHRSVSWYQQTPGQGLQFLFEYFSETQRNKGNFPGRFSGRQFSNSRSEMNVSTLELGDSALYLCASYWGTSGGIQETQYFGPGTRLLVL.